A selection of T cell receptor beta chains follows, all from one sample in a study of blood T cell repertoires in COVID-19. Here immunoSEQ multiplex PCR was the method, and the copy in TCRdb shows in-frame clones only, minus some. Among roughly 250,000 clones listed, around 79% were seen once. Sequencing input: peripheral blood. The receptors shown here come from a woman aged 80 or older with acute or convalescent COVID-19. The CDR3 runs from the conserved cysteine through the conserved F or W.

v_call,cdr3_length,cdr3_aa
TRBV18,16,CASSPRGGREGTEAFF
TRBV21-1,16,CASTILRDRPDTEAFF
TRBV5-5,16,CASSSPGTGFNSPLHF
TRBV6-5,11,CASRQGYEQYF
TRBV30,14,CAFIAGGPSYEQYF
TRBV5-1,13,CASGEGYNSPLHF
TRBV5-1,13,CASSQTGVSPLHF
TRBV30,14,CAWSVVAGFEKLFF
TRBV5-1,13,CASSLVQDSEQFF
TRBV6-2/TRBV6-3,16,CASSYLPSAGFYGYTF
TRBV6-5,15,CASSQQGASGNTIYF
TRBV3-1/TRBV3-2,16,CASSRGTRATNEKLFF
TRBV11-1,15,CASSFDRGANSPLHF
TRBV6-6,15,CASTRPGQANYGYTF
TRBV5-1,13,CASSLGQGETQYF
TRBV4-1,15,CASSQVDRGQSPLHF
TRBV29-1,15,CSVESAAGGAYEQYF